One sample yielded the 27 T cell receptor beta chains listed below, sequenced in a study of chemoradiotherapy in HPV16-positive cancers. Profiled with immunoSEQ multiplex PCR; TCRdb holds only in-frame clones, not every one. The table has roughly 16,000 clones, just under 80% seen once; the top ten hold about a tenth. This sample was taken from a patient who underwent chemoradiotherapy. The receptors shown here come from a human donor with HPV-associated anogenital cancer.

The gene calls are TRBV9 and TRBJ2-7; D call uncertain. CDR3 length: 14 residues. Trimming pared 2 bases from V and 6 bases from J, leaving 15 bases between. Germline V lookup: CDR1 SGDLS, CDR2 YYNGEE. The CDR3 loop reads CASSVSVRESEQYF. Written as DNA, the CDR3 is TGTGCCAGCAGCGTCTCGGTAAGGGAAAGCGAGCAGTACTTC.

The chain employs TRBV2 and TRBJ1-1; the D gene is possibly TRBD1 (5 bases). This CDR3 has 14 amino acids. The germline CDR1 and CDR2 sequences are SNHLY and FYNNEI. With 7 bases removed from V and 4 bases from J, the gap between germline ends came to 16 bases. The chain's CDR3 is CASILREGLTEAFF. The CDR3 coding sequence is TGTGCCAGCATCCTGAGAGAGGGGCTCACTGAAGCTTTCTTT.

This chain joins TRBV4-3 and TRBJ2-1; the D gene is possibly TRBD2 (7 bases). CDR1 LGHNA and CDR2 YSLEER come from the germline V gene. The CDR3 length is 15 residues. V dropped 4 bases and J dropped 7 bases, with 17 bases sitting between them. CDR3 bases: TGCGCCAGCAGCCCCTATAAGGGGGGGGTTAATGAGCAGTTCTTC. Translation: CASSPYKGGVNEQFF.

The chain carries TRBV9 and TRBJ2-2, with 7 bases matching TRBD1. The V segment lost 3 bases and the J segment 4 bases; nucleotides outside the gene matches: 3. The CDR3 is 14 amino acids. The germline CDR1 and CDR2 sequences are SGDLS and YYNGEE. The CDR3 DNA follows: TGTGCCAGCAGCGCTCGACAGGGCACCGGGGAGCTGTTTTTT. This translates into CASSARQGTGELFF.

This clone was counted only a few times. This chain uses TRBV6-1 with TRBJ1-6; 7 bases align to TRBD1. The V gene end was trimmed by 8 bases and the J gene end by 9 bases; junction bases not matched to a gene: 13. The CDR3 length is 15 residues. CDR1 and CDR2 from the germline V gene are MNHNS and SASEGT. This CDR3 reads CASGPTGFKFSPLHF. DNA of the CDR3: TGTGCCAGCGGACCGACAGGGTTCAAGTTTTCACCCCTCCACTTT.

J is TRBJ2-1 and V is TRBV7-9; 7 nucleotides line up with TRBD1. Trimming cost V 4 bases and J 3 bases; bases outside gene matches: 3. CDR3 size: 14 residues. The germline CDR1 and CDR2 sequences are SEHNR and FQNEAQ (reference sequence). CDR3 sequence (DNA): TGTGCCAGCAGCTGGGGACAGAGCTACAATGAGCAGTTCTTC. The encoded protein is CASSWGQSYNEQFF.

The V and J genes are TRBV5-6 and TRBJ2-6; D is undetermined. With 1 base removed from V and 2 bases from J, the gap between germline ends came to 7 bases. The CDR3 consists of 15 residues. In germline, CDR1 is SGHDT, CDR2 YYEEEE. The CDR3 here is CASSLWRAGANVLTF. CDR3 nucleotides: TGTGCCAGCAGCTTGTGGCGCGCTGGGGCCAACGTCCTGACTTTC.

The V and J genes are TRBV7-9 and TRBJ1-2; unclear D gene. Germline CDR1 reads SEHNR; CDR2 reads FQNEAQ (reference sequence). V was pared by 6 bases and J by 1 base, with 12 bases between. The CDR3 has 14 amino acids. The CDR3 DNA follows: TGTGCCAGCAGGGACGGGCTCCATAACTATGGCTACACCTTC. Protein: CASRDGLHNYGYTF.

This clone was recorded a few times. The V call is TRBV5-6, the J call TRBJ2-5; D is undetermined. Germline-derived CDR1 and CDR2 are SGHDT and YYEEEE. Trimming removed 1 base at V and 1 base at J, with 5 bases between. The CDR3 length is 13 residues. Written as DNA, the CDR3 is TGTGCCAGCAGCTTGTTCATCCAAGAGACCCAGTACTTC. This sequence encodes CASSLFIQETQYF.

This clone was seen only once. The V call is TRBV4-2, the J call TRBJ2-1; D uncertain. The CDR3 contains 17 residues. The germline CDR1 and CDR2 sequences are LGHNA and YNFKEQ. V gave up 0 bases and J gave up 2 bases, with 14 bases separating them. The CDR3 DNA reads as TGTGCCAGCAGCCAAGAGGGGTGGGGATTTGCCTACAATGAGCAGTTCTTC. The encoded protein is CASSQEGWGFAYNEQFF.

The V gene is TRBV9, the J gene TRBJ2-7; D tentatively reads TRBD1 or TRBD2 (5 bases each). This CDR3 contains 14 residues. V lost 0 bases, J lost 7 bases, and 14 bases lay in between. Germline values: CDR1 SGDLS, CDR2 YYNGEE. The CDR3 nucleotides are TGTGCCAGCAGCGTAGATGGCGTGTGGGGGGAGCAGTACTTC. Translating gives CASSVDGVWGEQYF.

V gene TRBV5-1 combines with J gene TRBJ1-2; no clear D gene. V was pared by 1 base and J by 5 bases, with 6 bases between. The CDR3 has 12 residues. Per germline, CDR1 SGHRS and CDR2 YFSETQ. Here the CDR3 DNA reads TGCGCCAGCAGCTTGTCGGGGTATGGCTACACCTTC. As protein: CASSLSGYGYTF.

The chain combines TRBV28 with TRBJ2-7, with TRBD2 matching 12 bases. There are 17 residues in the CDR3. Unmatched junction bases numbered 11, after V lost 3 bases and J lost 5 bases. CDR1 is MDHEN, CDR2 SYDVKM, per germline. The CDR3 DNA reads TGTGCCAGCAGTTTCCTCGTGTCTAGCGGGGGGGTCAACGAGCAGTACTTC. Its protein product is CASSFLVSSGGVNEQYF.

The gene calls are TRBV27 and TRBJ1-6; TRBD1 is a possible D gene (5 bases). Trimming shortened V by 3 bases and J by 5 bases, and 8 bases separated the two germline ends. CDR1 is MNHEY, CDR2 SMNVEV, per germline (reference sequence). The CDR3 extends over 14 amino acids. The CDR3 spells CASSFRGDNSPLHF. CDR3 sequence (DNA): TGTGCCAGCAGTTTCCGGGGGGATAATTCACCCCTCCACTTT.

This chain links TRBV6-5 with TRBJ1-2, with 8 bases that match TRBD1. CDR1 is MNHEY, CDR2 SVGAGI, per germline. V was pared by 10 bases and J by 8 bases, with 15 bases of the junction left unmatched. There are 14 residues in the CDR3. The CDR3 DNA sequence: TGTGCCACCACGGGGACAGGATTATTCGGGGGCTACACCTTC. Translated, it gives CATTGTGLFGGYTF.

The chain employs TRBV6-5 and TRBJ1-4, with D possibly TRBD1 on 5 matching bases. There are 14 residues in the CDR3. Germline-derived CDR1 and CDR2 are MNHEY and SVGAGI. V gave up 6 bases and J gave up 5 bases, with 13 bases separating them. CDR3 region: CASSSGTSNEKLFF. The CDR3, as DNA: TGTGCCAGCAGCTCCGGGACTTCCAATGAAAAACTGTTTTTT.

The chain recombines TRBV4-3 with TRBJ1-2; D may be TRBD1 (5 bases). V lost 3 bases and J lost 10, with 21 bases in between. The CDR3 has 15 residues. Germline V gives CDR1 LGHNA, CDR2 YSLEER. The CDR3 sequence is CASSHSPSGSGSYTF. The CDR3 nucleotides are TGCGCCAGCAGCCACTCCCCTTCAGGGTCCGGGTCCTACACCTTC.

The table lists this clone with a few counts. This chain links TRBV4-1 with TRBJ2-5; D unclear. Looked up from germline, CDR1 is MGHRA and CDR2 is YSYEKL. Trimming pared 5 bases from V and 4 bases from J, leaving 11 bases between. This CDR3 comprises 13 residues. CDR3 protein: CASSLTLPETQYF. The CDR3, as DNA: TGCGCCAGCAGCTTGACCCTTCCAGAGACCCAGTACTTC.

This clone was counted between two and nine times. The CDR3 loop is CASSQDGSSYNEQFF. Written as DNA, the CDR3 is TGTGCCAGCAGCCAAGACGGGAGCTCCTACAATGAGCAGTTCTTC. The rearrangement joins TRBV4-2 to TRBJ2-1; D possibly corresponds to TRBD2 (6 bases). The germline V and J ends were trimmed by 0 bases and 0 bases, with 6 bases remaining between them. The CDR3 is 15 residues long. CDR1 and CDR2 (germline): LGHNA, YNFKEQ.

The V call is TRBV19, the J call TRBJ2-2, with 8 bases identical to TRBD1. Germline assignment: CDR1 LNHDA and CDR2 SQIVND (reference sequence). The CDR3 is 15 residues long. The ends lost 5 bases at V and 1 base at J; junction bases unmatched: 3. CDR3 DNA sequence: TGTGCCAGTAGTTCCGGGACAGGGAACACCGGGGAGCTGTTTTTT. Translating gives CASSSGTGNTGELFF. Looking up the rest from reference TRBV19 and TRBJ2-2 gives the full variable domain: DGGITQSPKYLFRKEGQNVTLSCEQNLNHDAMYWYRQDPGQGLRLIYYSQIVNDFQKGDIAEGYSVSREKKESFPLTVTSAQKNPTAFYLCASSSGTGNTGELFFGEGSRLTVL.

The chain joins TRBV30 to TRBJ1-5; the D is unclear. This CDR3 spans 13 amino acids. V was pared by 0 bases and J by 3 bases, with 6 bases between. The germline V gene has CDR1 GTSNPN and CDR2 SVGIG (reference sequence). The CDR3 DNA reads TGTGCCTGGAGTGTATCCAACAATCAGCCCCAGCATTTT. It translates to CAWSVSNNQPQHF.

The chain is built from TRBV5-1 and TRBJ2-2; D may correspond to TRBD1 or TRBD2 (5 bases each). This CDR3 is built from 13 residues. V was clipped by 9 bases and J by 4 bases, with 13 bases between them. Germline CDR1 SGHRS, CDR2 YFSETQ. DNA of the CDR3: TGCGCCACTCAGGGAGCCCTCACCGGGGAGCTGTTTTTT. Translated, it gives CATQGALTGELFF.

The chain employs TRBV7-2 and TRBJ1-1; D perhaps matches TRBD1 (6 bases). The CDR3 sequence is 16 residues long. V was trimmed by 5 bases and J by 1 base, leaving 17 bases between them. CDR1 is SGHTA and CDR2 is FQGNSA in the germline V gene. CDR3 protein: CASSPRGSPKNTEAFF. The CDR3, as DNA: TGTGCCAGCAGCCCCAGGGGATCCCCGAAGAACACTGAAGCTTTCTTT.

The chain links TRBV9 to TRBJ1-3; 7 nucleotides match TRBD1. The junction had 11 bases not matched to a gene; V was cut back by 0 bases and J by 2 bases. The length of the CDR3 is 18 residues. Germline V gives CDR1 SGDLS, CDR2 YYNGEE. The CDR3 is CASSVEAIWDRTGNTIYF. The CDR3 DNA reads TGTGCCAGCAGCGTAGAAGCTATTTGGGACAGAACTGGAAACACCATATATTTT.

The CDR3 is CASSLGRGITYEQYF. In nucleotides, the CDR3 is TGTGCCAGCAGCTTAGGCCGGGGGATCACCTACGAGCAGTACTTC. The chain joins TRBV11-2 to TRBJ2-7; perhaps TRBD2 as D (6 bases). Germline V gene sequence: CDR1 SGHAT, CDR2 FQNNGV. The CDR3 contains 15 residues. The V end lost 1 base, the J end lost 2 bases, and 12 bases lay between the germline ends.

The rearrangement links TRBV6-6 to TRBJ2-7, with 7 bases fitting TRBD1. The germline CDR1 and CDR2 sequences are MNHNY and SVGAGI (reference sequence). The CDR3 is 15 amino acids. Germline trimming cut 7 bases from V and 0 bases from J; bases unmatched to any gene: 9. Here the CDR3 DNA reads TGTGCCAGCATTAGGACAGGCTCGGGCTCCTACGAGCAGTACTTC. Residues: CASIRTGSGSYEQYF.

This chain links TRBV4-2 with TRBJ1-3; 9 bases match TRBD1. Germline loops: CDR1 LGHNA, CDR2 YNFKEQ. Trimming removed 0 bases from V and 3 bases from J; junction bases left unmatched: 6. This CDR3 spans 17 amino acids. Written as DNA, the CDR3 is TGTGCCAGCAGCCAAGATTGGACAGGGGCGTATGGAAACACCATATATTTT. Protein sequence: CASSQDWTGAYGNTIYF.